This TCR beta chain is from a study of human T cells and chemical hapten exposure. Unmatched junction bases numbered 12, after V lost 6 bases and J lost 0 bases. The CDR3 has 17 amino acids. Germline CDR1 MDHEN, CDR2 SYDVKM. Specified time point: pre-sensitization, week 0. Treatment meaning: therapeutic diphenylcyclopropenone sensitization with weekly scalp DPC. TCRdb reprocessed the RACE reads via MiXCR and lists one record per CDR3 protein. The sample records a few hundred thousand distinct CDR3 sequences, around 5% being singletons. This chain links TRBV28 with TRBJ1-1; 8 nucleotides align to TRBD1. The source of this sequence is a woman younger than 35 with alopecia areata. Some clones in this sample may be carry-over from other donors' samples. The sample in question was whole blood, obtained in connection with sensitization to the hapten diphenylcyclopropenone (DPC). The CDR3 nucleotides are TGTGCCAGCAGCCCATGGACAGGGAAAACCATGAACACTGAAGCTTTCTTT. Protein: CASSPWTGKTMNTEAFF.